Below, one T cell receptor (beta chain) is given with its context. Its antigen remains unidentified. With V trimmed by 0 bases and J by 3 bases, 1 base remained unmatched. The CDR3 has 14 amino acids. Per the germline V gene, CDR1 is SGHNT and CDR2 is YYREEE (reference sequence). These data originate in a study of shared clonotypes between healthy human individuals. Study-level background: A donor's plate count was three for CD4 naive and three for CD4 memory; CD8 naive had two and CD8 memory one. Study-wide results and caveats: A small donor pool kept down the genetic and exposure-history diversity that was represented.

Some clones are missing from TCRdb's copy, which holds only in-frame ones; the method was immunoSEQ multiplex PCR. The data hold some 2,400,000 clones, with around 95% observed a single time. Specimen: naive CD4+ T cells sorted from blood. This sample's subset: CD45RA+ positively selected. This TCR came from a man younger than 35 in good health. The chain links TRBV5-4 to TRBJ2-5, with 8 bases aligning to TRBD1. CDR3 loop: CASSLDRGEETQYF. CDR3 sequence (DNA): TGTGCCAGCAGCTTGGACAGGGGGGAAGAGACCCAGTACTTC.